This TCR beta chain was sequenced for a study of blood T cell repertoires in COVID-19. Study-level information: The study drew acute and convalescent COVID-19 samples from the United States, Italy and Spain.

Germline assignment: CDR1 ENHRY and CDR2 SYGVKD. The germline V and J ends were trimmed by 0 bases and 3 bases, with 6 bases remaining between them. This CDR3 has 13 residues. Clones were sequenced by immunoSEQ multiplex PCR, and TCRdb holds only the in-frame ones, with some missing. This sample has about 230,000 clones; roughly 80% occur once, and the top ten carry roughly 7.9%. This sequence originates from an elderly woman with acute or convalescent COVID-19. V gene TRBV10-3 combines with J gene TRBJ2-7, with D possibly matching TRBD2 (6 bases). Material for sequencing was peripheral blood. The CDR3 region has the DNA TGTGCCATCAGTGAGTCGGGGGGCTACGAGCAGTACTTC. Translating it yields CAISESGGYEQYF.